The T cell receptor beta chain described here comes from a study of memory CD4+ T cells and cytomegalovirus serostatus. Study-wide context: Donors were healthy Belgian adults, under 10 CMV seropositive and approximately 23 seronegative.

Single viable CD3+CD4+CD8-CD45RO+ cells were sorted as the memory CD4+ T cells. Authors' processing steps: After removing out-of-frame reads, 2 million to 2.5 million distinct TCRbeta sequences remained. Data came from immunoSEQ multiplex PCR; TCRdb stores just in-frame clones and leaves some out. The V and J calls and clone size are taken from that table; D and trimming were inferred from the DNA. The sample contains some 57,000 clones, around 79% of which appear only once. CDR1 MNHEY and CDR2 SMNVEV come from the germline V gene (reference sequence). The J segment lost 6 bases and the V segment lost 7 bases, leaving 7 bases of the junction unmatched. The CDR3 contains 14 residues.

This sequence was found in an adult in good health and CMV-seronegative. The source material was memory CD4+ T cells from blood. The chain has TRBV27 and TRBJ2-1; TRBD1 agrees at 9 bases. This chain's CDR3 is CASKRTGAVNEQFF. The CDR3 coding sequence is TGTGCCAGCAAGCGGACAGGGGCGGTCAATGAGCAGTTCTTC.